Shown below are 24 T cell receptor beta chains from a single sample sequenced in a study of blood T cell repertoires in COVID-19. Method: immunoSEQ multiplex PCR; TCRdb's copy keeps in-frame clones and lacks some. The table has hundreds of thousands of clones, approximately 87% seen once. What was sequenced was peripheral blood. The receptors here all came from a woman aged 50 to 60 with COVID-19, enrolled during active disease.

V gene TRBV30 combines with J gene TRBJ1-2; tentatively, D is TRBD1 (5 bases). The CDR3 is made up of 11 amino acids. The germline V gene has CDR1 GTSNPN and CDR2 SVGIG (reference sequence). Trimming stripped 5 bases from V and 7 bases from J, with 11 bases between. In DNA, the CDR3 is TGTGCCTGGGCAGGGTGGAGTGGCTACACCTTC. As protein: CAWAGWSGYTF.

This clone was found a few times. This CDR3 is CASSLGAGNMNTEAFF. The CDR3 bases are TGTGCCAGCAGCTTGGGGGCGGGAAACATGAACACTGAAGCTTTCTTT. V usage is TRBV5-4 and J usage is TRBJ1-1; D unresolved. CDR3 size: 16 residues. Germline CDR1 and CDR2: SGHNT and YYREEE (reference sequence). Trimming took off 0 bases at V and 0 bases at J, with 12 bases between the two ends.

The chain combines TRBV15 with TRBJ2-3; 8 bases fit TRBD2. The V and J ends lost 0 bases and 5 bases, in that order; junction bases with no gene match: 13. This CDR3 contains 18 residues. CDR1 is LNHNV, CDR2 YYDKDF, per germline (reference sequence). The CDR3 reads CATSRDGKAGVGVDTQYF. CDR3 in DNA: TGTGCCACCAGCAGAGATGGGAAAGCGGGAGTCGGCGTAGATACGCAGTATTTT.

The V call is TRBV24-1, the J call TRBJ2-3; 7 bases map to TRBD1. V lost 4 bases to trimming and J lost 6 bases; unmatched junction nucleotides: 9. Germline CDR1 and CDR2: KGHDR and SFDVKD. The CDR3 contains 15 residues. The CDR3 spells CATSETRTGIDTQYF. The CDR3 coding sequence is TGTGCCACCAGTGAGACCCGGACAGGAATCGATACGCAGTATTTT.

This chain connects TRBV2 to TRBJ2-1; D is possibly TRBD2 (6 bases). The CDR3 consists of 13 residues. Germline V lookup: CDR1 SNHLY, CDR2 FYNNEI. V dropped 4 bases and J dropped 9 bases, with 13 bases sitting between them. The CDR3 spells CASSAGTRREQFF. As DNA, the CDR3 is TGTGCCAGCAGTGCCGGGACTCGCCGTGAGCAGTTCTTC.

The CDR3 is CATGTSGSDTQYF. CDR3 bases: TGTGCCACTGGGACTAGCGGCTCAGATACGCAGTATTTT. V gene TRBV24-1 combines with J gene TRBJ2-3, with TRBD2 identical over 11 bases. The V segment lost 10 bases and the J segment 4 bases; nucleotides outside the gene matches: 3. Germline CDR1 and CDR2: KGHDR and SFDVKD. This CDR3 contains 13 residues.

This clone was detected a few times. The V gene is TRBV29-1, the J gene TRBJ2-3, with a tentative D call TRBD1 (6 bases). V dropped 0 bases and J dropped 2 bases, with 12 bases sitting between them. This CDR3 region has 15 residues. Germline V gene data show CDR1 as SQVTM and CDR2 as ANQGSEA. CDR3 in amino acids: CSVEDRGGSTDTQYF. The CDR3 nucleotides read TGCAGCGTTGAAGATCGAGGGGGTTCCACAGATACGCAGTATTTT.

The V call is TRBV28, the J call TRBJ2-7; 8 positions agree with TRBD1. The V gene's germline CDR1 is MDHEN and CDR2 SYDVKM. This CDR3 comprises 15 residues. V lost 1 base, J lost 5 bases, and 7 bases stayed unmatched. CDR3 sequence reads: CASSLSTGVKDEQYF. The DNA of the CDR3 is TGTGCCAGCAGTTTATCGACAGGGGTTAAAGACGAGCAGTACTTC.

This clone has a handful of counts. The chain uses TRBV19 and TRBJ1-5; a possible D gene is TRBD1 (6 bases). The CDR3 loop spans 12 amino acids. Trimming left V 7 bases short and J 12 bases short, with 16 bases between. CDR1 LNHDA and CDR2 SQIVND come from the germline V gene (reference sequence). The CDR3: CASKGKGDNQHF. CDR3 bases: TGTGCCAGTAAGGGGAAGGGGGATAACCAGCATTTT.

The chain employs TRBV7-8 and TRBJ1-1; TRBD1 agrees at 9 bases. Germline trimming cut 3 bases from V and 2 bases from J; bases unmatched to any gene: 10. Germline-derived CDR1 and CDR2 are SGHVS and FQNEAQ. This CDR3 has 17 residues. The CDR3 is CASSLLGTGFYNTEAFF. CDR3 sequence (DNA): TGTGCCAGCAGCTTGTTGGGGACAGGGTTCTATAACACTGAAGCTTTCTTT.

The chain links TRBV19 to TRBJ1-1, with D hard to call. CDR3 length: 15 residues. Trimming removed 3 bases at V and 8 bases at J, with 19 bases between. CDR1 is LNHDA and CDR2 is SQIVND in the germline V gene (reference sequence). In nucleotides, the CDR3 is TGTGCCAGTAGTATCCTGGATCGGCAACGAGGAGAAGCTTTCTTT. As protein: CASSILDRQRGEAFF.

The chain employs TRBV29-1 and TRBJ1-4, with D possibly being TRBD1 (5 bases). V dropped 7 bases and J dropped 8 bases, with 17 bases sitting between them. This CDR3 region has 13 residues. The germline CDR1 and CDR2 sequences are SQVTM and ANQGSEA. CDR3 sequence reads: CSARAGGYEKLFF. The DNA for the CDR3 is TGCAGCGCCAGGGCCGGGGGATACGAAAAACTGTTTTTT.

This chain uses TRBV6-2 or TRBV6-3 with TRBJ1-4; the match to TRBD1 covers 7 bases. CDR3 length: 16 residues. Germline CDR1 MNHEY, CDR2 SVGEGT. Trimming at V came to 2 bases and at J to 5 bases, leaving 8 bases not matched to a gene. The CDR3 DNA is TGTGCCAGCAGTTACGGTCCGGGACAGATAAATGAAAAACTGTTTTTT. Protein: CASSYGPGQINEKLFF.

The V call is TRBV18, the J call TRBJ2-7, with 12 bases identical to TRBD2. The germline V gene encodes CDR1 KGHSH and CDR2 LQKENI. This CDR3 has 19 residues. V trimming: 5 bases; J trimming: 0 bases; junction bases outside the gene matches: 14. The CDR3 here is CASSVARTSGTGVSYEQYF. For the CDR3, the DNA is TGTGCCAGCTCAGTCGCCCGGACTAGCGGGACTGGGGTCTCCTACGAGCAGTACTTC.

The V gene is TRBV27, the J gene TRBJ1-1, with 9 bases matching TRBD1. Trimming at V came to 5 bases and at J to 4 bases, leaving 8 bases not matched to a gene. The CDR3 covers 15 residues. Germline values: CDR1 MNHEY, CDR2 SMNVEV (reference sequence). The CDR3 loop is CASSTPGQGGTEAFF. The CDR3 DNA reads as TGTGCCAGCAGTACGCCGGGACAGGGTGGCACTGAAGCTTTCTTT.

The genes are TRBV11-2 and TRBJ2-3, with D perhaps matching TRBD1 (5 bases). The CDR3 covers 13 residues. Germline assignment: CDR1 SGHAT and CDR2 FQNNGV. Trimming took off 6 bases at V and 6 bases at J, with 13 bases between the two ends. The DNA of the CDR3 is TGTGCCAGCAGGCTTCAGGGTCAGGATACGCAGTATTTT. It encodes CASRLQGQDTQYF.

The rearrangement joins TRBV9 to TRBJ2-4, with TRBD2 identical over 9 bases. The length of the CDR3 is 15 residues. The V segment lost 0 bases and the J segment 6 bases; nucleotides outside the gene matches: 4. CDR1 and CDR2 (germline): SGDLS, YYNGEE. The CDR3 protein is CASSVDAGGRNIQYF. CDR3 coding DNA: TGTGCCAGCAGCGTAGATGCGGGAGGGCGAAACATTCAGTACTTC.

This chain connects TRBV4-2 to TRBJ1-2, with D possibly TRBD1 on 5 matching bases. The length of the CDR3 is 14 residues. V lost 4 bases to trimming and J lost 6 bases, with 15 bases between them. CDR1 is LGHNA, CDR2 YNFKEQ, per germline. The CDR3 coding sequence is TGTGCCAGCAGCCCTCTAGTAGGGGTGGATGGCTACACCTTC. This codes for CASSPLVGVDGYTF.

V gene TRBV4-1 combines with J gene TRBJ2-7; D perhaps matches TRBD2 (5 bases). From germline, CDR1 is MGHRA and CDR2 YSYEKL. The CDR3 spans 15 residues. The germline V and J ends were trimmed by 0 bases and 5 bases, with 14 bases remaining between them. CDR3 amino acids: CASSQDVLASDEQYF. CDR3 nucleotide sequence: TGCGCCAGCAGCCAAGATGTGCTAGCTTCTGACGAGCAGTACTTC.

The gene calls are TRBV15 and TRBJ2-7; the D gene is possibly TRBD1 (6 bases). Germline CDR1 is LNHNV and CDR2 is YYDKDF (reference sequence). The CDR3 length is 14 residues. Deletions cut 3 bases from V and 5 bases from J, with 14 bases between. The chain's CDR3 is CATSRSYRDHEQYF. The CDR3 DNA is TGTGCCACCAGCAGGAGTTACAGGGACCACGAGCAGTACTTC. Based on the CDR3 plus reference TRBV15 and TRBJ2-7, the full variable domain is DAMVIQNPRYQVTQFGKPVTLSCSQTLNHNVMYWYQQKSSQAPKLLFHYYDKDFNNEADTPDNFQSRRPNTSFCFLDIRSPGLGDTAMYLCATSRSYRDHEQYFGPGTRLTVT.

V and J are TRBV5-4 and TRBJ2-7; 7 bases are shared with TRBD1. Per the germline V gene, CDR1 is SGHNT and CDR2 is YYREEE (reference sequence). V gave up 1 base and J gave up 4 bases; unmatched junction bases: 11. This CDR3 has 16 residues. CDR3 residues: CASSLKPGTDPYEQYF. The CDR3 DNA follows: TGTGCCAGCAGCTTGAAACCCGGGACAGATCCTTACGAGCAGTACTTC.

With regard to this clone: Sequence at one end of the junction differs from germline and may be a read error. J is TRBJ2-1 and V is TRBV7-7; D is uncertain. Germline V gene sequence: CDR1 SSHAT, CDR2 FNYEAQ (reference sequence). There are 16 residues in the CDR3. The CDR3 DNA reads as TGTGCTAGCAGCTTAGAAGCAGGTGTCTTGGGCAATGAGCAGTTCTTC. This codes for CASSLEAGVLGNEQFF.

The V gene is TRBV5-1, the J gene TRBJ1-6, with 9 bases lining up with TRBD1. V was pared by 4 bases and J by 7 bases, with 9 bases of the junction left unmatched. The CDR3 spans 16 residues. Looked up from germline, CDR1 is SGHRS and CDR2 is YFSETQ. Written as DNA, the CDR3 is TGCGCCAGCAGCCTGGGACAGGGAAGAGGAAATTCACCCCTCCACTTT. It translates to CASSLGQGRGNSPLHF.

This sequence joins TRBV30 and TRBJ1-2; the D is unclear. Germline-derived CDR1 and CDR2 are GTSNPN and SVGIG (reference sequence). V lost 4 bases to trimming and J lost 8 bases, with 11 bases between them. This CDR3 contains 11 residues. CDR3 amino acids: CAWISQFGYTF. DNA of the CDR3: TGTGCCTGGATATCACAGTTCGGCTACACCTTC.